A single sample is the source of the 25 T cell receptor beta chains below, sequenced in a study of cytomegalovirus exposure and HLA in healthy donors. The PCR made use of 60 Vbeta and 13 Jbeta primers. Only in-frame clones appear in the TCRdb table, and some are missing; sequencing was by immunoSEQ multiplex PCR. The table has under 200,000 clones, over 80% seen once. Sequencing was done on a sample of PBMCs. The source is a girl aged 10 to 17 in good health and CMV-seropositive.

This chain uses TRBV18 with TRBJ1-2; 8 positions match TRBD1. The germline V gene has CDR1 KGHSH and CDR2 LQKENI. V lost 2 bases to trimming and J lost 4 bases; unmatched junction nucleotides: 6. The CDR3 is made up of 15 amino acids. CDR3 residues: CASSPGAGGVYGYTF. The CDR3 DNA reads TGTGCCAGCTCACCAGGGGCAGGGGGCGTCTATGGCTACACCTTC.

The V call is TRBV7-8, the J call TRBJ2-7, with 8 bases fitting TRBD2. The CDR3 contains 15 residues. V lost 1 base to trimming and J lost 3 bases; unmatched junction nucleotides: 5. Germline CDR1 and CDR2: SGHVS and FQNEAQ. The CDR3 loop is CASSLGAGGFYEQYF. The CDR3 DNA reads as TGTGCCAGCAGCTTAGGGGCGGGAGGCTTCTACGAGCAGTACTTC.

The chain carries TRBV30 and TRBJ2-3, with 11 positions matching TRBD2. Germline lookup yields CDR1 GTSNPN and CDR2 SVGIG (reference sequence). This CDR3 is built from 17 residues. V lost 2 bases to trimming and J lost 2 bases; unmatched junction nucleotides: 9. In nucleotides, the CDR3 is TGTGCCTGGAGTATCAGGACTAGCGGGTTTTACACAGATACGCAGTATTTT. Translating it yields CAWSIRTSGFYTDTQYF.

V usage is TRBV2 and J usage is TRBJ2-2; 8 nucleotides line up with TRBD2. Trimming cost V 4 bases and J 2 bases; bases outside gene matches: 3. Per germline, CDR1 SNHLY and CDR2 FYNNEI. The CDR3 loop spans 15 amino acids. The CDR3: CASSGLAGNTGELFF. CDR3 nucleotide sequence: TGTGCCAGCAGTGGTCTAGCGGGTAACACCGGGGAGCTGTTTTTT.

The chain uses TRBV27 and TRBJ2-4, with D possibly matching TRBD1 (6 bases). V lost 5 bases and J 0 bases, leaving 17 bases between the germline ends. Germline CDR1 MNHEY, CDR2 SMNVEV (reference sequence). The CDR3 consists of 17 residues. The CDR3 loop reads CASSTVVRGLAKNIQYF. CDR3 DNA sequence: TGTGCCAGCAGTACAGTTGTCAGGGGTCTAGCCAAAAACATTCAGTACTTC.

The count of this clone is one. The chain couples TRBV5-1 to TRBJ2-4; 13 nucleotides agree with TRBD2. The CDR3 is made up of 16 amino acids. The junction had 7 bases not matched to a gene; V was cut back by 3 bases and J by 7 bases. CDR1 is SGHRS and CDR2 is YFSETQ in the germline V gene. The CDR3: CASSSTSGRAVNIQYF. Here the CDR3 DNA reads TGCGCCAGCAGCTCCACTAGCGGGAGGGCCGTTAACATTCAGTACTTC.

CDR3 nucleotide sequence: TGCAGCGTTGGTGGAGGGAGAAGTCCCATCCCTGAAGCTTTCTTT. Protein product: CSVGGGRSPIPEAFF. The V gene is TRBV29-1, the J gene TRBJ1-1; no firm D call. There are 15 residues in the CDR3. From germline, CDR1 is SQVTM and CDR2 ANQGSEA. V lost 4 bases and J 6 bases, leaving 21 bases between the germline ends.

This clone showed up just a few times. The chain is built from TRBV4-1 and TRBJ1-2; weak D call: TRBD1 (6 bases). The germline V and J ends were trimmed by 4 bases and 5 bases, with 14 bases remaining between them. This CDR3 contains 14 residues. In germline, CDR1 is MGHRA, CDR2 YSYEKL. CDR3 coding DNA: TGCGCCAGCAGCCCCCAAGCGACAGGTTATGGCTACACCTTC. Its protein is CASSPQATGYGYTF.

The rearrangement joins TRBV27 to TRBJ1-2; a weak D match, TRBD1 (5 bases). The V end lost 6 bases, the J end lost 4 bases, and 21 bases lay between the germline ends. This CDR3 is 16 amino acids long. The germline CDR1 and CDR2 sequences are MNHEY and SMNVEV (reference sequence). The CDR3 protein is CASRGTYSGTSYGYTF. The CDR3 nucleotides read TGTGCCAGCAGGGGAACCTACAGCGGGACTAGCTATGGCTACACCTTC.

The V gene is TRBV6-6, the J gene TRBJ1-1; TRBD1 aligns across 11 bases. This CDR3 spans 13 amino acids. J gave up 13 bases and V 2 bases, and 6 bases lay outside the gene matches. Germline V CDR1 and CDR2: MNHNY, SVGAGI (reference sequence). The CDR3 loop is CASSYGTGGEVFF. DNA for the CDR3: TGTGCCAGCAGTTACGGGACAGGGGGTGAGGTTTTCTTT.

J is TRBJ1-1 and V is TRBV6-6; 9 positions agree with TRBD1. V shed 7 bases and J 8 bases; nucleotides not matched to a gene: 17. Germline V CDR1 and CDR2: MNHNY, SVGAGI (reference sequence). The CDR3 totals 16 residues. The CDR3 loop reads CASTTSPPTGGQEAFF. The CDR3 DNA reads TGTGCCAGCACCACCTCCCCACCGACAGGGGGGCAGGAAGCTTTCTTT.

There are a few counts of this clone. DNA for the CDR3: TGTGCCAGCAGCTCACTAGCGGGGGGATACACAGATACGCAGTATTTT. The encoded protein is CASSSLAGGYTDTQYF. The chain couples TRBV7-9 to TRBJ2-3; 12 bases fit TRBD2. There are 16 residues in the CDR3. Germline values: CDR1 SEHNR, CDR2 FQNEAQ (reference sequence). With 4 bases clipped from V and 2 bases from J, the junction kept 4 bases outside the gene matches.

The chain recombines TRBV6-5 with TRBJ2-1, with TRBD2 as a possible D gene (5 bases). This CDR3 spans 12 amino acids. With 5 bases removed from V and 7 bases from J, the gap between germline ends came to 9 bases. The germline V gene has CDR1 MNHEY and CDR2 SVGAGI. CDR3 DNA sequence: TGTGCCAGCAGTCGTCGAGGGAATGAGCAGTTCTTC. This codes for CASSRRGNEQFF.

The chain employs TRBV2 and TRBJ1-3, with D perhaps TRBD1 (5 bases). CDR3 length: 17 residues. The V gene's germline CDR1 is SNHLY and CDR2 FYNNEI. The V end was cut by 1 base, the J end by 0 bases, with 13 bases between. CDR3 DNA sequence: TGTGCCAGCAGTGAAGGGGGGGGAGAAACCTCTGGAAACACCATATATTTT. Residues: CASSEGGGETSGNTIYF.

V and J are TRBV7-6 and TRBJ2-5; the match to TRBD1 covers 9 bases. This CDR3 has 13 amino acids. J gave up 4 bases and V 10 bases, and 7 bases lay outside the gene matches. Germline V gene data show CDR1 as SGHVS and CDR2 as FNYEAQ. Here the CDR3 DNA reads TGTGCCACGGTACAGGGGGCGGGAGAGACCCAGTACTTC. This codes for CATVQGAGETQYF.

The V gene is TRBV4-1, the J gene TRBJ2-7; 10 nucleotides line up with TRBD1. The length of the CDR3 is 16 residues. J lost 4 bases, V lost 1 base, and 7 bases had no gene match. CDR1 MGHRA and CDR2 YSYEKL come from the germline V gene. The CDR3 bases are TGCGCCAGCAGCCAAGGACCGGGACAGGGGACTTACGAGCAGTACTTC. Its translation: CASSQGPGQGTYEQYF.

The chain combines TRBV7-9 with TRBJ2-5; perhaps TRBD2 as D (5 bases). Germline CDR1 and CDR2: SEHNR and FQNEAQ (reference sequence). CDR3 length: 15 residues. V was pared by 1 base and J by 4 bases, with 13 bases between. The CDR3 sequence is CASSLGVGSGETQYF. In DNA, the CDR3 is TGTGCCAGCAGCTTAGGGGTGGGGAGTGGAGAGACCCAGTACTTC.

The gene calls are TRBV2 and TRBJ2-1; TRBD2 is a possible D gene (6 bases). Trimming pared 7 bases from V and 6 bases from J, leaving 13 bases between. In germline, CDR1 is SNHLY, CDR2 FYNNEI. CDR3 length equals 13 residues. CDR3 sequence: CASTVTRANEQFF. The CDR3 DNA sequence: TGTGCCAGCACCGTGACTAGGGCCAATGAGCAGTTCTTC.

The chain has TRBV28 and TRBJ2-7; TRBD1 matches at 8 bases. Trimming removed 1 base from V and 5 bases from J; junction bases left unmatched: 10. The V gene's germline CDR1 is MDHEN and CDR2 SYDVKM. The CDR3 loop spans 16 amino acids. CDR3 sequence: CASSLFQDRVRNEQYF. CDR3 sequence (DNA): TGTGCCAGCAGTTTATTCCAGGACAGGGTTCGCAACGAGCAGTACTTC.

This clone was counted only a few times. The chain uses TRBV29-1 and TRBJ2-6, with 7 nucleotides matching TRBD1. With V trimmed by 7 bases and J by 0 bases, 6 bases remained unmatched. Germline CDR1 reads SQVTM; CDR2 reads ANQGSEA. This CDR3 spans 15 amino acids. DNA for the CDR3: TGCAGCGCTTTTTCAGGGGGCTCTGGGGCCAACGTCCTGACTTTC. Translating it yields CSAFSGGSGANVLTF.

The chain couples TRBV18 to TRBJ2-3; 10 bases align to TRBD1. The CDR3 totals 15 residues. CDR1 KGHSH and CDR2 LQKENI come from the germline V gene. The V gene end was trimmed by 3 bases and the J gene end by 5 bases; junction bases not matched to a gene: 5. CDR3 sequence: CASSPLGQGEDTQYF. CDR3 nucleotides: TGTGCCAGCTCACCCCTAGGACAGGGGGAAGATACGCAGTATTTT.

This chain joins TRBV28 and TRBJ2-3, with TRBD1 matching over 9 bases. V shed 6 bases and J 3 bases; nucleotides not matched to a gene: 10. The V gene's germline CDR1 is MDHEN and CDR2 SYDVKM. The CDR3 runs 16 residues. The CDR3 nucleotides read TGTGCCAGCAGCCTTACAGGGGGCTGGGGGACAGATACGCAGTATTTT. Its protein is CASSLTGGWGTDTQYF. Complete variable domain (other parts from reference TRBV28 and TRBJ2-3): DVKVTQSSRYLVKRTGEKVFLECVQDMDHENMFWYRQDPGLGLRLIYFSYDVKMKEKGDIPEGYSVSREKKERFSLILESASTNQTSMYLCASSLTGGWGTDTQYFGPGTRLTVL.

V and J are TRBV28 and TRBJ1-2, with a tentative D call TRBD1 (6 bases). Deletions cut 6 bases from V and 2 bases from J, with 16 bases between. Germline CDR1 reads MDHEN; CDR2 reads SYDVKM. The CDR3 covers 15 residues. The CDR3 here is CASSRGDTLNYGYTF. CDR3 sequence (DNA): TGTGCCAGCAGCCGAGGGGACACTCTAAACTATGGCTACACCTTC.

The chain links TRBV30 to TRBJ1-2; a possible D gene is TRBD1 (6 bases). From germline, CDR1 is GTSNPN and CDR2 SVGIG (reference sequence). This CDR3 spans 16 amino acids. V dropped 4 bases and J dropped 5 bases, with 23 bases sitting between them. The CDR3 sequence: CAWNTGPADSGYGYTF. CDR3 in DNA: TGTGCCTGGAACACCGGGCCGGCGGACAGTGGATATGGCTACACCTTC.

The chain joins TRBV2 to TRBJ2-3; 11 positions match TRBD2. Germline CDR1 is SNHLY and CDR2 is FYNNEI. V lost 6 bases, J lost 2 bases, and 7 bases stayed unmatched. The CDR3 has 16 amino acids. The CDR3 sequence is CASRRTSGRHTDTQYF. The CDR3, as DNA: TGTGCCAGCAGACGTACTAGCGGGAGACACACAGATACGCAGTATTTT.